A single sample gave rise to the 2 T cell receptor beta chains below, sequenced in a study of tumor and adjacent non-tumor tissue in lung cancer. Three rounds of nested PCR, following a modified ARM-PCR protocol, produced the TCRbeta library. Each CDR3 protein is one row after TCRdb ran MiXCR on the multiplex PCR reads. The sample lists around 99,000 distinct CDR3 sequences, approximately 82% seen once, with about 39% in the top ten. RNA was extracted from bulk tissue without any cell sorting. Sequencing was done on a sample of lung tumor tissue. Receptor source: a woman aged 55-75 years with non-small cell lung cancer.

Many counts were recorded for this clonotype. In DNA, the CDR3 is TGCAGTGCCCCCAAGCGGGGGCAACACTACAATGAGCAGTTCTTC. Its translation: CSAPKRGQHYNEQFF. The rearrangement uses TRBV20-1 and TRBJ2-1, with 8 bases aligning to TRBD2. This CDR3 spans 15 amino acids. The germline CDR1 and CDR2 sequences are DFQATT and SNEGSKA (reference sequence). V shed 6 bases and J 3 bases; nucleotides not matched to a gene: 10.

Details on this clonotype: Being one base from a much bigger clone, this may be a read error. V usage is TRBV20-1 and J usage is TRBJ2-3; D not certain. Germline CDR1 and CDR2: DFQATT and SNEGSKA (reference sequence). CDR3 length: 14 amino acids. DNA of the CDR3: TGCAATGCACGTCTTCCTCTTAGCACAGATACGCAGTATTTT. It yields the protein CNARLPLSTDTQYF.